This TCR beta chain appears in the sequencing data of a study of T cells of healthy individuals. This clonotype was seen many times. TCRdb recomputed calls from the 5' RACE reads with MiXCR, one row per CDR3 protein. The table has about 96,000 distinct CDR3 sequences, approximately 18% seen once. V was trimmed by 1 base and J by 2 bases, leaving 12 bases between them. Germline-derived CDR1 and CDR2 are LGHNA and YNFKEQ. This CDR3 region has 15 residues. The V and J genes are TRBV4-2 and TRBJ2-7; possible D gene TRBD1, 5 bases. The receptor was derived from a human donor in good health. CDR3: CASSQGGREAYEQYF. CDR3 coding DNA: TGTGCCAGCAGCCAAGGGGGCAGAGAAGCCTACGAGCAGTACTTC.